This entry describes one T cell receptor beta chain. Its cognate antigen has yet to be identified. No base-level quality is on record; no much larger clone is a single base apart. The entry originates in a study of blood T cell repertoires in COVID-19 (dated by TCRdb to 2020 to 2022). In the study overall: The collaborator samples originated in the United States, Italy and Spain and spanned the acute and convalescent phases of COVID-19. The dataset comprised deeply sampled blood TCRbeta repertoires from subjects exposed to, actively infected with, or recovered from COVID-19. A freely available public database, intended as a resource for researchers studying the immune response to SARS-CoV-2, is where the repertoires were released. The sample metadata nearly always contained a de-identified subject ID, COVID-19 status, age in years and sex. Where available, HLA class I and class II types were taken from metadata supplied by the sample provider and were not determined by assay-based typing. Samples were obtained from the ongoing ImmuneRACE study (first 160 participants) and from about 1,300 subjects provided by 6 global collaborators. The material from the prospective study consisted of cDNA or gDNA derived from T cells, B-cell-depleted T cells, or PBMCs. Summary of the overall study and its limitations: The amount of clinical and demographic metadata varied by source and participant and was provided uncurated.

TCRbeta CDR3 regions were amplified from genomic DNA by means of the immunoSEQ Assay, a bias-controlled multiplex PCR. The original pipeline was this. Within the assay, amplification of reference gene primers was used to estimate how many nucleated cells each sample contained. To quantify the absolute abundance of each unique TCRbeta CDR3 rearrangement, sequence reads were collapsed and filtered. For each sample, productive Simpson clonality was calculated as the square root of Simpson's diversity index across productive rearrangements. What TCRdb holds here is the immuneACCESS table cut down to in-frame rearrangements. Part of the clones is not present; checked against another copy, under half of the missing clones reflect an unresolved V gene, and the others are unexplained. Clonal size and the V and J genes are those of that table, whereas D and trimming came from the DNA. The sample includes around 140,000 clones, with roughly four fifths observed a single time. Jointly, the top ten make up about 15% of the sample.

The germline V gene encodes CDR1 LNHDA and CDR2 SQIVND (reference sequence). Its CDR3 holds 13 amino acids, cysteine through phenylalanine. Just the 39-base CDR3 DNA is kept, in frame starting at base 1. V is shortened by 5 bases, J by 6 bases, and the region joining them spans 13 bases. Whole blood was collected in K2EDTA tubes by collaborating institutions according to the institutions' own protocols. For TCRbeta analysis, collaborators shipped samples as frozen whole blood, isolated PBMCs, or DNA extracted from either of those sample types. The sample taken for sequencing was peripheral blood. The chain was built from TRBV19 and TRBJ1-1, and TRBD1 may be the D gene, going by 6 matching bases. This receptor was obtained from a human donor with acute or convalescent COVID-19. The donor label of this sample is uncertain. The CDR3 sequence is CASSRQGKAEAFF. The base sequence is TGTGCCAGTAGTCGGCAGGGGAAGGCTGAAGCTTTCTTT.